This T cell receptor (beta chain) was found in a study of graft-versus-host responses after intestinal transplantation. The culture paired around 200,000 irradiated violet-dye-labeled stimulators with around 200,000 CFSE-labeled responders. Dividing CFSE-low CD3+CD4+ and CD3+CD8+ responders were isolated by sorting after the reaction. Clones were read by immunoSEQ multiplex PCR, and TCRdb kept only the in-frame ones, dropping some. The sample records 12,000 to 15,000 clones, 35% to 45% being singletons. This receptor was obtained from a human patient who received an intestinal transplant. The source was alloreactive CD8+ T cells from a mixed lymphocyte reaction culture, collected before intestinal transplant. Subset noted: CFSE-low proliferating T cells sorted from roughly six-day pre-transplant mixed lymphocyte reaction (GvH or HvG direction).

The CDR3 nucleotides are TGTGCCACCCGGAGGGGTAGCGGCACTGAAGCTTTCTTT. It yields the protein CATRRGSGTEAFF. This chain connects TRBV19 to TRBJ1-1, with D possibly TRBD1 on 5 matching bases. Trimming stripped 10 bases from V and 4 bases from J, with 16 bases between. Germline V gives CDR1 LNHDA, CDR2 SQIVND (reference sequence). CDR3 length equals 13 residues.